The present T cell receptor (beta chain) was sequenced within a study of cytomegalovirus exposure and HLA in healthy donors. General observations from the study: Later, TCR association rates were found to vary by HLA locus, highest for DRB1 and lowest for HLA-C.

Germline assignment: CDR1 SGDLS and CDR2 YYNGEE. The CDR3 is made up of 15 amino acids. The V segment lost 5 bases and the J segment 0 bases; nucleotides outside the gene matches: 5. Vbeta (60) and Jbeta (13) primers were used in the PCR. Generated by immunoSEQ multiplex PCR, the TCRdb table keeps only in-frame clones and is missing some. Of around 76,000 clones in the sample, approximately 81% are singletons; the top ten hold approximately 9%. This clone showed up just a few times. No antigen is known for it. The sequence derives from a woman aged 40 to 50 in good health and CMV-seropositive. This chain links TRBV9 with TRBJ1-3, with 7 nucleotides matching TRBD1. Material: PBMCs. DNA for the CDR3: TGTGCCAGCAGGAGGGACAGCAGCTCTGGAAACACCATATATTTT. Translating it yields CASRRDSSSGNTIYF.